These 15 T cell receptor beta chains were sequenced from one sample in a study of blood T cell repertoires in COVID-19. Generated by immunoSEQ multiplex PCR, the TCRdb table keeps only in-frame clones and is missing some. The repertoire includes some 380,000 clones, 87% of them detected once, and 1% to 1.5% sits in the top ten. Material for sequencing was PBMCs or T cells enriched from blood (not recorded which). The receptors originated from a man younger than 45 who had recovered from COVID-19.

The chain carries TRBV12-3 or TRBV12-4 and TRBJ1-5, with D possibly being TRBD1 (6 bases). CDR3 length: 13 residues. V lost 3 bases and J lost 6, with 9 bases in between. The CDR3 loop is CASSLGTLQPQHF. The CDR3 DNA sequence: TGTGCCAGCAGTTTGGGGACACTTCAGCCCCAGCATTTT.

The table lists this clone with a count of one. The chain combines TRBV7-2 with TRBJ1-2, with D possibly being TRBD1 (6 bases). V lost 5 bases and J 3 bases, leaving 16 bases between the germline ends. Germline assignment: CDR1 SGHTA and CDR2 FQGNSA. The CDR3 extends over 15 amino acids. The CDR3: CASSPSLDSYYGYTF. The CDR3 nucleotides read TGTGCCAGCAGCCCTTCCCTGGACAGTTACTATGGCTACACCTTC.

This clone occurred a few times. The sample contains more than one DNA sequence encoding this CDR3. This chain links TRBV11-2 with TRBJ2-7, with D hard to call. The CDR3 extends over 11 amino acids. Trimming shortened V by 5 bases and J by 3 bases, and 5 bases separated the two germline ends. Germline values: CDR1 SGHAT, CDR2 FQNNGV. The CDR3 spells CASSPSYEQYF. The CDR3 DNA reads TGTGCCAGCAGCCCTAGCTACGAGCAGTACTTC.

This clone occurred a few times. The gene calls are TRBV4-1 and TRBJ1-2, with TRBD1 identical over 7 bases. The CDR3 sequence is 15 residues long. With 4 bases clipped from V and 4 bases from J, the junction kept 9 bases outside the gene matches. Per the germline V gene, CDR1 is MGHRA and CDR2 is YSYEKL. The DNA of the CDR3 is TGCGCCAGCAGCCTCGGATTGACAGGGAGCTATGGCTACACCTTC. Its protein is CASSLGLTGSYGYTF.

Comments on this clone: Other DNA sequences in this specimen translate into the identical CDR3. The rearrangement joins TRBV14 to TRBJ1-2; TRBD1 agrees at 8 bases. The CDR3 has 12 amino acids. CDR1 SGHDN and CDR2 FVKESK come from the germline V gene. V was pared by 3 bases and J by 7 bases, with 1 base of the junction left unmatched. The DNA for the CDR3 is TGTGCCAGCAGCCAGGACAGGGTTGGCTACACCTTC. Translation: CASSQDRVGYTF.

The CDR3 bases are TGTGCCACCCTCGGGAGGGGGCCATGGTATGGCTACACCTTC. Protein product: CATLGRGPWYGYTF. The chain has TRBV6-5 and TRBJ1-2; 7 bases are a match to TRBD1. CDR3 length equals 14 residues. Germline trimming cut 10 bases from V and 5 bases from J; bases unmatched to any gene: 13. Germline V gene sequence: CDR1 MNHEY, CDR2 SVGAGI.

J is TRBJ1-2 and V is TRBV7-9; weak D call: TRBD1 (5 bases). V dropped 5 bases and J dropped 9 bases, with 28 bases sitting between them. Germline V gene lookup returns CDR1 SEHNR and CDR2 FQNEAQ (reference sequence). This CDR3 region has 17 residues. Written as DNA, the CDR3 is TGTGCCAGCAGCCCCCCTCTTGCCATTAGACAGATGCTGAGCTACACCTTC. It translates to CASSPPLAIRQMLSYTF.

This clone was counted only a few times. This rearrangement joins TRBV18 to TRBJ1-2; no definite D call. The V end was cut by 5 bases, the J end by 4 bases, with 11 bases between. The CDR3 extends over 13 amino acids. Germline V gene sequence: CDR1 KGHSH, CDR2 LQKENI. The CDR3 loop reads CASSSQSLYGYTF. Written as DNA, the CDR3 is TGTGCCAGCTCATCACAGAGCCTCTATGGCTACACCTTC.

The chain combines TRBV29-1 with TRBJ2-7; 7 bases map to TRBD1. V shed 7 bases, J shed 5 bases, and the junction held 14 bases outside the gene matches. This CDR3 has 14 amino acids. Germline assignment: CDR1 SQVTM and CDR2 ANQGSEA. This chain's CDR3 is CSALGQPSSHEQYF. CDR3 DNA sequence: TGCAGCGCCCTGGGACAGCCTTCTTCCCACGAGCAGTACTTC.

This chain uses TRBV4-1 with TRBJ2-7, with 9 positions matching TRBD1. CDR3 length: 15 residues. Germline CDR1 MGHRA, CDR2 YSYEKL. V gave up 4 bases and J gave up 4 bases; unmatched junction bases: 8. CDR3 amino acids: CASSLEDRGGYEQYF. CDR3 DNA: TGCGCCAGCAGCCTAGAGGACAGGGGAGGGTACGAGCAGTACTTC.

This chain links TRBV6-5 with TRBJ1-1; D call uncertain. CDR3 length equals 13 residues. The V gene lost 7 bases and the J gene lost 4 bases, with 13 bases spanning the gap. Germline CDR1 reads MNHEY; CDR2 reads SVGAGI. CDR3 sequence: CASKNYEGTEAFF. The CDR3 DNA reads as TGTGCCAGCAAGAATTATGAGGGCACTGAAGCTTTCTTT.

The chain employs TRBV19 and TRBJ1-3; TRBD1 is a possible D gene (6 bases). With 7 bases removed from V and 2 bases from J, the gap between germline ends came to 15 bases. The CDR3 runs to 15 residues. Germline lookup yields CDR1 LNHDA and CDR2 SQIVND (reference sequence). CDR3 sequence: CASTPTDSTGNTIYF. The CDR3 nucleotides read TGTGCCAGTACCCCGACGGACAGCACTGGAAACACCATATATTTT.

CDR3 loop: CASTGQGTGGYTF. The CDR3 DNA reads TGTGCCAGCACCGGACAGGGAACCGGTGGCTACACCTTC. V usage is TRBV7-9 and J usage is TRBJ1-2; 8 positions match TRBD1. V lost 7 bases and J lost 7; bases outside the gene matches: 8. In germline, CDR1 is SEHNR, CDR2 FQNEAQ (reference sequence). The CDR3 runs 13 residues.

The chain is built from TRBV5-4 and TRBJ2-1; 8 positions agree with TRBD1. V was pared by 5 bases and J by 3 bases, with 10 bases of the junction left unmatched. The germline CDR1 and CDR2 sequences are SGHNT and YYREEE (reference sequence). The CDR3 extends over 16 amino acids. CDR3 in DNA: TGTGCCAGCAGATCCGACAGGGGCCACAACTACAATGAGCAGTTCTTC. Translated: CASRSDRGHNYNEQFF.

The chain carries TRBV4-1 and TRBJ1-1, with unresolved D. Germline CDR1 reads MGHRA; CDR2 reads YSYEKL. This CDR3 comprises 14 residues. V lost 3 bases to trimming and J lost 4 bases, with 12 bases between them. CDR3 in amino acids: CASSHGGGSTEAFF. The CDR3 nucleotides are TGCGCCAGCAGCCACGGTGGCGGCTCCACTGAAGCTTTCTTT.